This passage covers 4 T cell receptor beta chains from one sample sequenced in a study of shared clonotypes between healthy human individuals. The assay was immunoSEQ multiplex PCR, and TCRdb's table has in-frame clones only and misses some. Here the sample spans fewer than 1.6 million clones, approximately 98.5% being singletons. Source material: naive CD4+ T cells sorted from blood. Subset: CD45RA+ positively selected. The receptors were gathered from a man aged 30 to 39 in good health.

The chain employs TRBV27 and TRBJ2-7; D call uncertain. Per the germline V gene, CDR1 is MNHEY and CDR2 is SMNVEV (reference sequence). The V gene lost 4 bases and the J gene lost 0 bases, with 16 bases spanning the gap. The CDR3 extends over 16 amino acids. The CDR3: CASSSVRALYSYEQYF. Written as DNA, the CDR3 is TGTGCCAGCAGTTCGGTCAGAGCACTATACTCCTACGAGCAGTACTTC.

This clone was seen just once. This sequence joins TRBV19 and TRBJ1-1; TRBD1 is a possible D gene (6 bases). This CDR3 has 15 residues. Trimming took 5 bases from V and 0 from J, leaving 13 bases between them. CDR1 and CDR2 from the germline V gene are LNHDA and SQIVND (reference sequence). In DNA, the CDR3 is TGTGCCAGTAGTGGGAACAGGGCAATGAACACTGAAGCTTTCTTT. Its translation is CASSGNRAMNTEAFF.

This chain connects TRBV23-1 to TRBJ1-3, with unresolved D. TRBV23-1 counts as an open reading frame of uncertain function. The CDR3 is 17 residues long. Trimming removed 2 bases from V and 2 bases from J, with 16 bases in between. CDR3 nucleotide sequence: TGCGCCAGCAGTCAAAGCAGTACGGGGATCACTGGAAACACCATATATTTT. Its protein is CASSQSSTGITGNTIYF.

J is TRBJ2-3 and V is TRBV4-1; 11 bases agree with TRBD1. CDR3 length: 16 residues. Germline V gene sequence: CDR1 MGHRA, CDR2 YSYEKL. After removal of 2 bases from V and 1 base from J, the junction contained 2 bases not matched to a gene. The CDR3 spells CASSQWTGGRTDTQYF. CDR3 coding DNA: TGCGCCAGCAGCCAATGGACAGGGGGCCGCACAGATACGCAGTATTTT.